The rows below give T cell receptor beta chains drawn from one sample of a study of CD4+ T cells in melanoma. The assay was immunoSEQ multiplex PCR, and TCRdb's table has in-frame clones only and misses some. The data show about 50,000 clones, roughly 87% seen once. The sample was peripheral blood. These receptors came from a human donor with melanoma. The CDR3 runs from the conserved cysteine through the conserved F or W. D genes are given only for firm matches. Clone sizes are given selectively: once, few, many, or a class where the clone is expanded.

cdr3_aa,v_call,clone_size,j_call,d_call
CASSQEAGKNTEAFF,TRBV4-1,.,TRBJ1-1,.
CASSPKGGDRGTQPQHF,TRBV18,once,TRBJ1-5,TRBD1
CASRSAGSPYEQYF,TRBV28,.,TRBJ2-7,.
CASSFLGNQETQYF,TRBV27,.,TRBJ2-5,.
CASTYSNGGNEQFF,TRBV5-5,.,TRBJ2-1,.
CASSLAIETDSYEQYF,TRBV7-2,.,TRBJ2-7,.
CASSSTFAGPDGYTF,TRBV7-2,.,TRBJ1-2,.
CASSLGGGAWNEQFF,TRBV7-2,.,TRBJ2-1,.
CASSVSYEQYF,TRBV7-9,.,TRBJ2-7,.
CASLERGGYNEQFF,TRBV19,.,TRBJ2-1,TRBD2
CAWGRQSSYEQYF,TRBV30,.,TRBJ2-7,.
CASSRGGGSSSYEQYF,TRBV28,.,TRBJ2-7,.
CASSWDSNEQFF,TRBV28,.,TRBJ2-1,TRBD1
CASAGTLRTQYF,TRBV7-2,.,TRBJ2-3,.
CASSSGTGGGTDTQYF,TRBV5-4,.,TRBJ2-3,TRBD2
CASSPSPYEQYF,TRBV27,.,TRBJ2-7,.
CASSLESADDEQFF,TRBV5-5,.,TRBJ2-1,.
CASSPDRGGSPLHF,TRBV5-8,.,TRBJ1-6,TRBD1
CSVVEAQEGYTF,TRBV29-1,.,TRBJ1-2,.
CASSQPERGNTEAFF,TRBV5-1,.,TRBJ1-1,.
CSVTGNTEAFF,TRBV29-1,.,TRBJ1-1,.
CSVVSGEAFF,TRBV29-1,.,TRBJ1-1,.
CAISVDRGQETQYF,TRBV10-3,.,TRBJ2-5,TRBD1
CASSIGTYNEQFF,TRBV19,.,TRBJ2-1,.
CASSPRRPGELFF,TRBV7-2,.,TRBJ2-2,.
CASSFSGGPQTQYF,TRBV7-2,.,TRBJ2-5,TRBD2
CASSLDREKLFF,TRBV7-8,few,TRBJ1-4,.
CASSQGFVLSDGQTNYGYTF,TRBV4-2,.,TRBJ1-2,.
CASSAQRDQPQHF,TRBV7-2,.,TRBJ1-5,.
CASSPGFTDTQYF,TRBV7-3,.,TRBJ2-3,.
CSVEVDRALNTGELFF,TRBV29-1,.,TRBJ2-2,TRBD1
CASSPQGYEQYF,TRBV27,.,TRBJ2-7,.
CATTSGGALNNEQFF,TRBV5-4,.,TRBJ2-1,TRBD2
CASSQGMGDYEQYF,TRBV5-6,.,TRBJ2-7,.
CASAPRDRGPNEQFF,TRBV12-5,.,TRBJ2-1,TRBD1
CASIPRLANTGELFF,TRBV6-5,.,TRBJ2-2,.
CASRPPGLRRTDTQYF,TRBV2,.,TRBJ2-3,.
CASSLNRGDEQFF,TRBV10-1,.,TRBJ2-1,TRBD1
CAWSVQGPGQPQHF,TRBV30,few,TRBJ1-5,TRBD1
CASSLDISGRALKADTEAFF,TRBV11-2,.,TRBJ1-1,.
CASSLESRAKLYF,TRBV7-2,.,TRBJ2-7,.
CASSSQGGLDYGYTF,TRBV5-1,.,TRBJ1-2,.
CASSFGTRRFF,TRBV7-2,few,TRBJ2-1,.
CASSLADGNGELFF,TRBV7-8,.,TRBJ2-2,.
CASSFGQGAYGYTF,TRBV7-9,.,TRBJ1-2,TRBD1
CASSFVRDSYEQYF,TRBV28,.,TRBJ2-7,.
CASSQAGPSYEQYF,TRBV14,.,.,.
CASSQEGAGQGYSYEQYF,TRBV4-2,.,TRBJ2-7,TRBD1
CATSRGVLMGQFSYEQYF,TRBV15,.,TRBJ2-7,TRBD1
CASRGQGLGYTF,TRBV6-5,.,TRBJ1-2,TRBD1
CASSIGDRDINTEAFF,TRBV19,.,TRBJ1-1,TRBD1
CAWSPSRDGYTF,TRBV30,.,TRBJ1-2,.
CSGSTGFTEAFF,TRBV29-1,.,TRBJ1-1,.
CASSLKAGEFDEQFF,TRBV7-6,.,TRBJ2-1,TRBD2
CAWRSTGAVNQPQHF,TRBV30,.,TRBJ1-5,TRBD1
CAITVGGPNSPLHF,TRBV10-3,.,TRBJ1-6,.
CASSLRGPQNTGELFF,TRBV7-3,.,TRBJ2-2,.